The 2 T cell receptor beta chains given below trace back to one sample, sequenced in a study of PD-1 blockade in classical Hodgkin lymphoma. The assay was immunoSEQ multiplex PCR, and TCRdb's table has in-frame clones only and misses some. The sample records about 97,000 clones, 80% to 85% being singletons. All patients relapsed after autologous stem cell transplantation, and brentuximab vedotin exposure varied. Sequencing used peripheral blood mononuclear cells (PBMCs), obtained at baseline. The receptors shown here come from a human donor with classical Hodgkin lymphoma.

V and J are TRBV5-6 and TRBJ1-5, with D possibly being TRBD1 (6 bases). V lost 1 base to trimming and J lost 5 bases, with 13 bases between them. Germline CDR1 SGHDT, CDR2 YYEEEE. This CDR3 is 15 amino acids long. CDR3 residues: CASSLFSQGHQPQHF. The CDR3 DNA reads as TGTGCCAGCAGCTTGTTCTCACAGGGTCATCAGCCCCAGCATTTT.

This chain uses TRBV10-3 with TRBJ2-1, with D possibly TRBD2 on 5 matching bases. The ends were cut back, 11 bases at V and 7 bases at J, with 12 bases in the middle. CDR3 length: 11 amino acids. Germline lookup yields CDR1 ENHRY and CDR2 SYGVKD. CDR3 loop: CAASAANEQFF. The CDR3 DNA reads as TGTGCCGCCTCAGCGGCGAATGAGCAGTTCTTC.